The rows below give T cell receptor beta chains drawn from one sample of a study of T cells after yellow fever vaccination. A single record per CDR3 protein comes from TCRdb applying MiXCR to the 5' RACE reads. The sample shows approximately 10,000 distinct CDR3 sequences, roughly 6.1% of them seen only once. Sequencing was performed on PBMCs, either bulk or a sorted T-cell subset (CD4+, CD8+, memory, or dextramer-sorted; not recorded which), taken on the day of the yellow fever booster vaccination. The receptors stem from a young man who received the YFV17D yellow fever vaccine. Both conserved end residues are part of each CDR3. The order of the fields is D gene, J gene, V gene, clone size, CDR3 DNA, CDR3 protein. A D gene is named only where the DNA matches it firmly. Clone size is shown for a subset of rows, as once, few, many or a class of expanded clone.

D gene: TRBD2; J gene: TRBJ2-1; V gene: TRBV20-1; clone size: once; CDR3 DNA: TGCTGTGTCCCGGGCCAAGCGGGGGGCTTCTGGAATGAGCAGTTCTTC; CDR3 protein: CCVPGQAGGFWNEQFF
D gene: TRBD2; J gene: TRBJ2-5; V gene: TRBV5-1; clone size: many; CDR3 DNA: TGCGCCAGCAGCTTGGTAGGCAGCGGGAGGGGAGAGACCCAGTACTTC; CDR3 protein: CASSLVGSGRGETQYF
D gene: -; J gene: TRBJ2-5; V gene: TRBV20-1; clone size: medium-sized; CDR3 DNA: TGCAGTGCCTTGCAGGGGTGGGAGACCCAGTACTTC; CDR3 protein: CSALQGWETQYF
D gene: -; J gene: TRBJ1-5; V gene: TRBV30; clone size: many; CDR3 DNA: TGTGCCTGGAGTTGGGGAGGGGCGGATCAGCCCCAGCATTTT; CDR3 protein: CAWSWGGADQPQHF
D gene: -; J gene: TRBJ2-5; V gene: TRBV6-5; clone size: many; CDR3 DNA: TGTGCCAGCAGCGGACTGGGAGAGACCCAGTACTTC; CDR3 protein: CASSGLGETQYF
D gene: -; J gene: TRBJ2-1; V gene: TRBV10-3; clone size: medium-sized; CDR3 DNA: TGTGCCATCAGTGAGTCGAATAGCGGGACAGCGGAGCAGTTCTTC; CDR3 protein: CAISESNSGTAEQFF
D gene: TRBD1; J gene: TRBJ2-7; V gene: TRBV5-1; clone size: medium-sized; CDR3 DNA: TGCGCCAGCAGCTTGAGGGGGACAGACCTCTCCCTCTACTACGAGCAGTACTTC; CDR3 protein: CASSLRGTDLSLYYEQYF
D gene: -; J gene: TRBJ2-3; V gene: TRBV5-1; clone size: many; CDR3 DNA: TGCGCCAGCAGCTTGGACGGGAGTGGGACAGATACGCAGTATTTT; CDR3 protein: CASSLDGSGTDTQYF
D gene: TRBD2; J gene: TRBJ2-7; V gene: TRBV29-1; clone size: medium-sized; CDR3 DNA: TGCAGCGCTACGAGCGGGAGTACCTACGAGCAGTACTTC; CDR3 protein: CSATSGSTYEQYF
D gene: TRBD2; J gene: TRBJ2-1; V gene: TRBV28; clone size: many; CDR3 DNA: TGTGCCAGCAGTTTAGGCCTAGCGGGAGGGAGGGAGCAGTTCTTC; CDR3 protein: CASSLGLAGGREQFF
D gene: -; J gene: TRBJ2-5; V gene: TRBV15; clone size: medium-sized; CDR3 DNA: TGTGCCACCGGAGCGGGAGAGACCCAGTACTTC; CDR3 protein: CATGAGETQYF
D gene: TRBD2; J gene: TRBJ2-7; V gene: TRBV5-1; clone size: many; CDR3 DNA: TGCGCCAGCAGCGGGGGACTAGCGGGAAACGAGCAGTACTTC; CDR3 protein: CASSGGLAGNEQYF
D gene: -; J gene: TRBJ1-5; V gene: TRBV23-1; clone size: many; CDR3 DNA: TGCGCCAGCAGTCACGCCGGGACACCCTATAGCAATCAGCCCCAGCATTTT; CDR3 protein: CASSHAGTPYSNQPQHF
D gene: -; J gene: TRBJ2-1; V gene: TRBV4-3; clone size: medium-sized; CDR3 DNA: TGCGCCAGCAGCCAAGAATATTCTACCTACAATGAGCAGTTCTTC; CDR3 protein: CASSQEYSTYNEQFF
D gene: TRBD1; J gene: TRBJ1-4; V gene: TRBV12-3/TRBV12-4; clone size: many; CDR3 DNA: TGTGCCAGCAGTACGGGACAGTTGAATGAAAAACTGTTTTTT; CDR3 protein: CASSTGQLNEKLFF
D gene: -; J gene: TRBJ1-5; V gene: TRBV11-2; clone size: -; CDR3 DNA: TGTGCCAGCAGCTTGAGGTGGGATCAGCCCCAGCATTTT; CDR3 protein: CASSLRWDQPQHF
D gene: TRBD2; J gene: TRBJ2-1; V gene: TRBV5-6; clone size: many; CDR3 DNA: TGTGCCAGCAGGCAGGGACTAGCGGGTTTGATCTTTTCCTACAATGAGCAGTTCTTC; CDR3 protein: CASRQGLAGLIFSYNEQFF
D gene: TRBD1; J gene: TRBJ2-3; V gene: TRBV7-9; clone size: many; CDR3 DNA: TGTGCCAGCAGACCCCCCTACAGGGGTGGAGATACGCAGTATTTT; CDR3 protein: CASRPPYRGGDTQYF
D gene: -; J gene: TRBJ1-2; V gene: TRBV12-3/TRBV12-4; clone size: medium-sized; CDR3 DNA: TGTGCCAGCAGTTTAACGGCTGGCAATGGCTACACCTTC; CDR3 protein: CASSLTAGNGYTF
D gene: -; J gene: TRBJ1-1; V gene: TRBV10-2; clone size: many; CDR3 DNA: TGCGCCAGCAGCCACGGACAACTTTACACTGAAGCTTTCTTT; CDR3 protein: CASSHGQLYTEAFF
D gene: -; J gene: TRBJ1-5; V gene: TRBV6-6; clone size: medium-sized; CDR3 DNA: TGTGCCAGCAGGCGGACGGGGTCCGGGCCCCAGCATTTT; CDR3 protein: CASRRTGSGPQHF
D gene: -; J gene: TRBJ2-7; V gene: TRBV6-5; clone size: many; CDR3 DNA: TGTGCCAGCAGCCCGGAGAGAGACGAGCAGTACTTC; CDR3 protein: CASSPERDEQYF
D gene: -; J gene: TRBJ1-2; V gene: TRBV20-1; clone size: medium-sized; CDR3 DNA: TGCAGTGCGCCAAGTACTTATGGCTACACCTTC; CDR3 protein: CSAPSTYGYTF
D gene: -; J gene: TRBJ1-5; V gene: TRBV12-3/TRBV12-4; clone size: many; CDR3 DNA: TGTGCCAGCAGTTTTCGGGGGCCCCAGCATTTT; CDR3 protein: CASSFRGPQHF
D gene: -; J gene: TRBJ2-3; V gene: TRBV20-1; clone size: many; CDR3 DNA: TGCAGTGCTGAAACCCCAGGGGCAGATACGCAGTATTTT; CDR3 protein: CSAETPGADTQYF
D gene: -; J gene: TRBJ2-1; V gene: TRBV2; clone size: few; CDR3 DNA: TGTACCTGCTGTTTAGTTATCCCGGGTAGCAGGTCATACAATGAGCAGTTCTTC; CDR3 protein: CTCCLVIPGSRSYNEQFF
D gene: -; J gene: TRBJ2-3; V gene: TRBV20-1; clone size: many; CDR3 DNA: TGCAGTGCTCTGGAACCTAGCACAGATACGCAGTATTTT; CDR3 protein: CSALEPSTDTQYF
D gene: TRBD1; J gene: TRBJ2-2; V gene: TRBV6-1; clone size: many; CDR3 DNA: TGTGCCAGTCGCCGCGGACAGGGGGCCTCGAACACCGGGGAGCTGTTTTTT; CDR3 protein: CASRRGQGASNTGELFF
D gene: TRBD2; J gene: TRBJ2-7; V gene: TRBV7-7; clone size: few; CDR3 DNA: TGTGCTAGCAGCCCCCGGGACTACCCCTACGAGCAGTACTTC; CDR3 protein: CASSPRDYPYEQYF
D gene: -; J gene: TRBJ1-1; V gene: TRBV10-3; clone size: medium-sized; CDR3 DNA: TGTGCCATCAGTACCTCCGGGACTATCGATAGGGCTTTCTTT; CDR3 protein: CAISTSGTIDRAFF
D gene: TRBD2; J gene: TRBJ2-2; V gene: TRBV7-8; clone size: many; CDR3 DNA: TGTGCCAGCAGCTTAGTAACTAGCGGGAAGTCCGTCGGGGAGCTGTTTTTT; CDR3 protein: CASSLVTSGKSVGELFF
D gene: -; J gene: TRBJ2-3; V gene: TRBV29-1; clone size: many; CDR3 DNA: TGCAGCCAATTCAGGGGGGGACAGGATACGCAGTATTTT; CDR3 protein: CSQFRGGQDTQYF
D gene: -; J gene: TRBJ1-1; V gene: TRBV29-1; clone size: medium-sized; CDR3 DNA: TGCAGCGGGCGGCCGGCCACTGAAGCTTTCTTT; CDR3 protein: CSGRPATEAFF
D gene: TRBD1; J gene: TRBJ1-6; V gene: TRBV4-3; clone size: many; CDR3 DNA: TGCGCCAGCAGCCAAGATCCACAGGGGAATTCACCCCTCCACTTT; CDR3 protein: CASSQDPQGNSPLHF
D gene: -; J gene: TRBJ2-1; V gene: TRBV19; clone size: many; CDR3 DNA: TGTGCCAGTAGACGGGGCGTCAATGAGCAGTTCTTC; CDR3 protein: CASRRGVNEQFF
D gene: -; J gene: TRBJ2-3; V gene: TRBV20-1; clone size: many; CDR3 DNA: TGCAGTGCTAGTTACTTACAGACAGATACGCAGTATTTT; CDR3 protein: CSASYLQTDTQYF
D gene: -; J gene: TRBJ2-1; V gene: TRBV5-1; clone size: many; CDR3 DNA: TGCGCCAGCAGCTACTATTCGTCCAATGAGCAGTTCTTC; CDR3 protein: CASSYYSSNEQFF
D gene: -; J gene: TRBJ2-1; V gene: TRBV6-2/TRBV6-3; clone size: few; CDR3 DNA: TGTGCCAGCAGAAACGGGAGAATGGGCGAGCAGTTCTTC; CDR3 protein: CASRNGRMGEQFF
D gene: -; J gene: TRBJ2-2; V gene: TRBV20-1; clone size: many; CDR3 DNA: TGCAGTGCTAGAGATTCAAAACATGGTGGGGAGCTGTTTTTT; CDR3 protein: CSARDSKHGGELFF
D gene: TRBD2; J gene: TRBJ2-5; V gene: TRBV20-1; clone size: few; CDR3 DNA: TGCAGTGCGCTCCTAGCGGGAGGGCCGTGGGAGACCCAGTACTTC; CDR3 protein: CSALLAGGPWETQYF
D gene: -; J gene: TRBJ1-2; V gene: TRBV4-3; clone size: many; CDR3 DNA: TGCGCCAGCAGCCAAGAATCCAGGCGGCCCATGCACACCTTC; CDR3 protein: CASSQESRRPMHTF
D gene: TRBD1; J gene: TRBJ2-5; V gene: TRBV12-3/TRBV12-4; clone size: medium-sized; CDR3 DNA: TGTGCCAGCAGTGACGGACAGGGAGACGAGACCCAGTACTTC; CDR3 protein: CASSDGQGDETQYF